The 32 T cell receptor beta chains below come from one sample, sequenced in a study of T cell clonotyping in hematopoietic cell transplantation. Time point meaning: recipient sample about 28 days before transplant, after cytoreduction. Sequencing was performed with immunoSEQ multiplex PCR; in TCRdb, only in-frame clones are kept and a portion is missing. Of 25,000 to 35,000 clones in the sample, more than 70% were seen once. Material: peripheral blood mononuclear cells, obtained before stem cell transplant. The source of these receptors is a man aged 50 to 59 with myelodysplastic syndrome. Some clones in this sample may be carry-over from other donors' samples.

The chain carries TRBV27 and TRBJ2-7; D perhaps matches TRBD2 (6 bases). In germline, CDR1 is MNHEY, CDR2 SMNVEV (reference sequence). V dropped 3 bases and J dropped 3 bases, with 12 bases sitting between them. The CDR3 covers 14 residues. CDR3 loop: CASSLGGPYYEQYF. The CDR3 coding sequence is TGTGCCAGCAGTTTGGGGGGACCTTACTACGAGCAGTACTTC.

The CDR3 loop reads CASSPTGGYEQYF. CDR3 sequence (DNA): TGTGCCAGCAGTCCGACAGGGGGCTACGAGCAGTACTTC. The V and J genes are TRBV2 and TRBJ2-7; TRBD1 matches at 9 bases. CDR1 and CDR2 from the germline V gene are SNHLY and FYNNEI. V lost 5 bases and J lost 3; bases outside the gene matches: 2. This CDR3 comprises 13 residues.

J is TRBJ1-6 and V is TRBV6-5; D may be TRBD1 (5 bases). The CDR3 consists of 15 residues. The V end was cut by 0 bases, the J end by 6 bases, with 9 bases between. CDR1 is MNHEY, CDR2 SVGAGI, per germline. The CDR3 region has the DNA TGTGCCAGCAGTTACTCGGTGGGGGGTAATTCACCCCTCCACTTT. It yields the protein CASSYSVGGNSPLHF.

J is TRBJ1-1 and V is TRBV6-5, with D hard to call. Germline CDR1 reads MNHEY; CDR2 reads SVGAGI. Trimming took off 4 bases at V and 3 bases at J, with 9 bases between the two ends. This CDR3 spans 13 amino acids. This CDR3 reads CASSSNWDTEAFF. The DNA for the CDR3 is TGTGCCAGCAGTTCGAACTGGGACACTGAAGCTTTCTTT.

The gene calls are TRBV9 and TRBJ2-3; 13 bases agree with TRBD2. Per germline, CDR1 SGDLS and CDR2 YYNGEE. The CDR3 covers 16 residues. The trim removed 2 bases at V and 5 bases at J, leaving 5 bases unmatched. This CDR3 is CASSVGLAGVEDTQYF. The DNA of the CDR3 is TGTGCCAGCAGCGTCGGACTAGCGGGAGTGGAAGATACGCAGTATTTT. Full variable domain (outside the CDR3, taken from reference TRBV9 and TRBJ2-3): DSGVTQTPKHLITATGQRVTLRCSPRSGDLSVYWYQQSLDQGLQFLIQYYNGEERAKGNILERFSAQQFPDLHSELNLSSLELGDSALYFCASSVGLAGVEDTQYFGPGTRLTVL.

The rearrangement joins TRBV25-1 to TRBJ2-7, with 8 bases lining up with TRBD1. The CDR3 runs 14 residues. Germline V lookup: CDR1 MGHDK, CDR2 SYGVNS. The V gene end was trimmed by 5 bases and the J gene end by 2 bases; junction bases not matched to a gene: 5. This chain's CDR3 is CASSSGTGAYEQYF. DNA for the CDR3: TGTGCCAGCAGTTCTGGGACAGGAGCCTACGAGCAGTACTTC.

With respect to this clone: Germline is not matched at one junction end, which may reflect a read error. The chain recombines TRBV30 with TRBJ1-2, with TRBD1 matching over 11 bases. The CDR3 length is 12 residues. Germline values: CDR1 GTSNPN, CDR2 SVGIG (reference sequence). The CDR3 loop is CAWGGGQGALLF. In DNA, the CDR3 is TGTGCCTGGGGGGGAGGACAGGGGGCTCTTCTCTTC.

V is TRBV2 and J is TRBJ2-5, with D perhaps matching TRBD1 (5 bases). V lost 8 bases and J lost 2, with 9 bases in between. Germline V gene sequence: CDR1 SNHLY, CDR2 FYNNEI. This CDR3 region has 12 residues. The CDR3 DNA is TGTGCCAGCTCCGACAGTCAAGAGACCCAGTACTTC. This codes for CASSDSQETQYF. The entire variable domain, with the rest obtained from reference TRBV2 and TRBJ2-5, is as follows: EPEVTQTPSHQVTQMGQEVILRCVPISNHLYFYWYRQILGQKVEFLVSFYNNEISEKSEIFDDQFSVERPDGSNFTLKIRSTKLEDSAMYFCASSDSQETQYFGPGTRLLVL.

J is TRBJ2-1 and V is TRBV7-8; 9 nucleotides line up with TRBD2. Germline CDR1 is SGHVS and CDR2 is FQNEAQ. The V segment lost 4 bases and the J segment 4 bases; nucleotides outside the gene matches: 2. This CDR3 contains 14 residues. CDR3 sequence (DNA): TGTGCCAGCAGCTATAGCGGGGGATACAATGAGCAGTTCTTC. Translating gives CASSYSGGYNEQFF.

In its sample, this clone was seen once. CDR3 sequence: CASSSGTGVYGDQPQHF. The CDR3 nucleotides read TGTGCCAGCAGCTCCGGGACAGGGGTGTATGGAGATCAGCCCCAGCATTTT. This rearrangement joins TRBV28 to TRBJ1-5; TRBD1 aligns across 10 bases. The V gene end was trimmed by 6 bases and the J gene end by 5 bases; junction bases not matched to a gene: 13. Looked up from germline, CDR1 is MDHEN and CDR2 is SYDVKM. This CDR3 is built from 17 residues.

This chain uses TRBV29-1 with TRBJ2-7, with D maybe TRBD2 (6 bases). Trimming removed 7 bases at V and 13 bases at J, with 20 bases between. Germline CDR1 and CDR2: SQVTM and ANQGSEA. CDR3 length: 11 amino acids. As DNA, the CDR3 is TGCAGCGCCGCAGTCGGGGGAAAAGGATACTTC. Translating it yields CSAAVGGKGYF.

CDR3 coding DNA: TGTGCCAGCATGGAAATGGTGGCTGGAAACACCATATATTTT. This translates into CASMEMVAGNTIYF. This chain links TRBV7-2 with TRBJ1-3; D uncertain. The CDR3 contains 14 residues. Trimming stripped 7 bases from V and 2 bases from J, with 12 bases between. Germline V CDR1 and CDR2: SGHTA, FQGNSA.

The gene calls are TRBV10-3 and TRBJ2-7; 9 bases match TRBD1. Germline V gene lookup returns CDR1 ENHRY and CDR2 SYGVKD. Trimming took 10 bases from V and 3 from J; bases not matched to a gene: 10. The CDR3 extends over 14 amino acids. CDR3 amino acids: CATSTGTGYYEQYF. Here the CDR3 DNA reads TGTGCCACCTCAACCGGGACAGGGTACTACGAGCAGTACTTC.

To note about this clone: Germline and junction disagree at one end, which may indicate a read error. V is TRBV28 and J is TRBJ2-7; the D is unclear. The V gene's germline CDR1 is MDHEN and CDR2 SYDVKM. The length of the CDR3 is 12 residues. The CDR3 DNA is TGTGCCAGCAGTTTTAAGGTCTACGGGCAGTACTTC. Translation: CASSFKVYGQYF.

The V call is TRBV6-5, the J call TRBJ2-5; maybe TRBD2 (7 bases). Germline V gene data show CDR1 as MNHEY and CDR2 as SVGAGI. The CDR3 contains 15 residues. V lost 0 bases, J lost 5 bases, and 13 bases lay in between. The CDR3 loop is CASSYSGGGGETQYF. The CDR3 DNA is TGTGCCAGCAGTTACTCCGGCGGGGGCGGGGAGACCCAGTACTTC.

The chain is built from TRBV25-1 and TRBJ2-5; 10 nucleotides match TRBD1. This CDR3 has 16 residues. V shed 4 bases and J 4 bases; nucleotides not matched to a gene: 9. The germline V gene has CDR1 MGHDK and CDR2 SYGVNS. The CDR3 loop reads CASSGSGTGVGETQYF. CDR3 bases: TGTGCCAGCAGTGGCTCCGGGACAGGGGTGGGAGAGACCCAGTACTTC.

The V and J genes are TRBV2 and TRBJ1-1; no definite D call. The CDR3 loop spans 12 amino acids. V was cut by 10 bases and J by 5 bases, with 14 bases left in between. From germline, CDR1 is SNHLY and CDR2 FYNNEI. CDR3 sequence reads: CATASLGTEAFF. In DNA form, the CDR3 reads TGTGCCACCGCCTCCCTTGGGACTGAAGCTTTCTTT.

J is TRBJ2-1 and V is TRBV2, with TRBD2 identical over 10 bases. Germline V lookup: CDR1 SNHLY, CDR2 FYNNEI. The CDR3 loop spans 16 amino acids. V dropped 5 bases and J dropped 7; count of bases not matched to a gene: 11. The CDR3 here is CASSRYSGRRANEQFF. In nucleotides, the CDR3 is TGTGCCAGCAGTAGATATAGCGGGAGGCGGGCTAATGAGCAGTTCTTC.

J is TRBJ2-1 and V is TRBV27, with D possibly matching TRBD2 (6 bases). Trimming removed 5 bases from V and 2 bases from J, with 10 bases in between. Germline V lookup: CDR1 MNHEY, CDR2 SMNVEV (reference sequence). There are 14 residues in the CDR3. CDR3 DNA: TGTGCCAGCAGTGGGGTAGCGGCCTACAATGAGCAGTTCTTC. Translation gives CASSGVAAYNEQFF.

This clone showed up just a few times. V usage is TRBV5-1 and J usage is TRBJ2-3; 8 bases match TRBD2. Trimming removed 0 bases from V and 2 bases from J; junction bases left unmatched: 8. The germline V gene has CDR1 SGHRS and CDR2 YFSETQ. The CDR3 sequence is 17 residues long. The DNA for the CDR3 is TGCGCCAGCAGCTTGGCCGAAATAGCGGGGTACACAGATACGCAGTATTTT. Translating gives CASSLAEIAGYTDTQYF.

The chain joins TRBV7-2 to TRBJ2-7; TRBD1 matches at 7 bases. Germline trimming cut 7 bases from V and 2 bases from J; bases unmatched to any gene: 5. Looked up from germline, CDR1 is SGHTA and CDR2 is FQGNSA. CDR3 size: 13 residues. CDR3 in DNA: TGTGCCAGCAATGCAGGGGGTACCTACGAGCAGTACTTC. Protein sequence: CASNAGGTYEQYF.

The chain recombines TRBV28 with TRBJ1-4, with D uncertain. There are 12 residues in the CDR3. Trimming took 2 bases from V and 7 from J, leaving 5 bases between them. CDR1 MDHEN and CDR2 SYDVKM come from the germline V gene. CDR3 nucleotide sequence: TGTGCCAGCAGTTTACTCGGTGAAAAACTGTTTTTT. Its protein product is CASSLLGEKLFF.

J is TRBJ1-6 and V is TRBV2; TRBD1 aligns across 9 bases. The V and J ends lost 10 bases and 6 bases, in that order; junction bases with no gene match: 7. This CDR3 is built from 14 residues. Germline loops: CDR1 SNHLY, CDR2 FYNNEI. The CDR3 here is CATTRDRVNSPLHF. The CDR3 nucleotides are TGTGCCACCACCCGGGACAGGGTTAATTCACCCCTCCACTTT.

This CDR3 reads CASKGRDPGQPQHF. The CDR3 nucleotides are TGTGCCAGCAAAGGCCGGGATCCGGGGCAGCCCCAGCATTTT. V usage is TRBV25-1 and J usage is TRBJ1-5; D unclear. The CDR3 is 14 residues long. The V end lost 7 bases, the J end lost 7 bases, and 17 bases lay between the germline ends. Germline CDR1 MGHDK, CDR2 SYGVNS.

This clone was observed once. The V call is TRBV5-4, the J call TRBJ2-7; 7 positions agree with TRBD2. V dropped 4 bases and J dropped 4; count of bases not matched to a gene: 2. Looked up from germline, CDR1 is SGHNT and CDR2 is YYREEE (reference sequence). This CDR3 is built from 12 residues. Written as DNA, the CDR3 is TGTGCCAGCAGCCAGCGGGGATACGAGCAGTACTTC. This sequence encodes CASSQRGYEQYF.

In its sample, this clone was seen once. This chain connects TRBV4-1 to TRBJ1-2; 7 bases match TRBD1. CDR1 and CDR2 (germline): MGHRA, YSYEKL. There are 16 residues in the CDR3. Trimming at V came to 0 bases and at J to 8 bases, leaving 12 bases not matched to a gene. The CDR3 loop is CASSQDRRTAGGGYTF. Written as DNA, the CDR3 is TGCGCCAGCAGCCAAGATCGCAGGACAGCAGGGGGGGGCTACACCTTC.

This sequence joins TRBV6-5 and TRBJ2-7; D uncertain. Germline V gives CDR1 MNHEY, CDR2 SVGAGI. V lost 5 bases to trimming and J lost 4 bases, with 15 bases between them. The CDR3 totals 14 residues. The CDR3 loop reads CASSQDSLPYEQYF. CDR3 in DNA: TGTGCCAGCAGTCAGGATTCGTTGCCTTACGAGCAGTACTTC.

The chain has TRBV21-1 and TRBJ2-2; the table's D call, TRBD2, has no DNA check behind it. TRBV21-1 constitutes a pseudogene. This CDR3 has 16 residues. CDR3 in amino acids: CANPRLAGEIAGELFF. Written as DNA, the CDR3 is TGTGCCAACCCTCGACTAGCGGGAGAGATCGCCGGGGAGCTGTTTTTT.

V usage is TRBV6-5 and J usage is TRBJ2-2, with 7 bases that match TRBD2. V trimming: 4 bases; J trimming: 4 bases; junction bases outside the gene matches: 6. Germline V gives CDR1 MNHEY, CDR2 SVGAGI. There are 15 residues in the CDR3. In nucleotides, the CDR3 is TGTGCCAGCAGTTCGGGGCGGGAGAGCACCGGGGAGCTGTTTTTT. Protein sequence: CASSSGRESTGELFF.

The chain links TRBV28 to TRBJ2-7; possibly TRBD1 for D (5 bases). The CDR3 extends over 14 amino acids. Germline assignment: CDR1 MDHEN and CDR2 SYDVKM. V lost 4 bases and J 4 bases, leaving 14 bases between the germline ends. CDR3 DNA sequence: TGTGCCAGCAGTTCTCCCAAGCAGGGTTACGAGCAGTACTTC. Protein product: CASSSPKQGYEQYF.

This chain connects TRBV6-1 to TRBJ2-7; D is undetermined. CDR1 MNHNS and CDR2 SASEGT come from the germline V gene. Between the trimmed V and J ends, which lost 7 bases and 2 bases, there was a span of 15 bases. CDR3 length equals 14 residues. CDR3 sequence (DNA): TGTGCCAGCAAACAACCGCCTGCACCCTACGAGCAGTACTTC. Amino acids: CASKQPPAPYEQYF.

This chain connects TRBV19 to TRBJ2-5; unclear D gene. CDR3 size: 16 residues. CDR1 is LNHDA, CDR2 SQIVND, per germline (reference sequence). Trimming stripped 1 base from V and 2 bases from J, with 14 bases between. The CDR3, as DNA: TGTGCCAGTAGTATAGGAGGTGGCGGACCTCAAGAGACCCAGTACTTC. Protein product: CASSIGGGGPQETQYF.